Listed below are T cell receptor beta chains from one sample, sequenced in a study of blood T cell repertoires in COVID-19. Sequencing used immunoSEQ multiplex PCR; TCRdb keeps in-frame clones, though not all of them. The sample lists 95,000 to 150,000 clones, 88% occurring once. Specimen: peripheral blood. The receptor set was obtained from a human donor in a cohort sampled during active COVID-19. The CDR3 runs from the conserved cysteine through the conserved F or W. D genes are given only for firm matches. Expanded clones are given a class, and other clones once, few, many or no size at all.

J: TRBJ1-4; V: TRBV2; size: few; D: TRBD1; CDR3: CASSELAGGDEKLFF; DNA: TGTGCCAGCAGTGAATTAGCAGGGGGAGATGAAAAACTGTTTTTT
J: TRBJ2-1; V: TRBV7-2; size: .; D: .; CDR3: CASSLVRRGPYNEQFF; DNA: TGTGCCAGCAGCTTAGTCAGGCGGGGGCCCTACAATGAGCAGTTCTTC
J: TRBJ2-3; V: TRBV24-1; size: .; D: .; CDR3: CATSDPTTDFTDTQYF; DNA: TGTGCCACCAGTGACCCGACCACGGACTTCACAGATACGCAGTATTTT
J: TRBJ2-3; V: TRBV5-1; size: .; D: .; CDR3: CASSPGHYITDTQYF; DNA: TGCGCCAGCAGCCCGGGACACTATATCACAGATACGCAGTATTTT
J: TRBJ2-1; V: TRBV9; size: .; D: TRBD2; CDR3: CASSLRTSYNEQFF; DNA: TGTGCCAGCAGCCTCCGGACTAGCTACAATGAGCAGTTCTTC
J: TRBJ2-5; V: TRBV18; size: .; D: TRBD1; CDR3: CASSPRQGAGETQYF; DNA: TGTGCCAGCTCACCACGTCAGGGGGCCGGTGAGACCCAGTACTTC
J: TRBJ1-5; V: TRBV23-1; size: .; D: TRBD1; CDR3: CASSQSVTGTYSNQPQHF; DNA: TGCGCCAGCAGTCAATCGGTGACAGGGACCTATAGCAATCAGCCCCAGCATTTT
J: TRBJ1-1; V: TRBV18; size: .; D: .; CDR3: CASSPPHPAGGSFF; DNA: TGTGCCAGCTCACCACCCCATCCCGCGGGGGGTTCTTTCTTT
J: TRBJ1-4; V: TRBV19; size: .; D: .; CDR3: CASSMQGQWNEKLFF; DNA: TGTGCCAGTAGTATGCAGGGTCAATGGAATGAAAAACTGTTTTTT
J: TRBJ1-1; V: TRBV6-6; size: once; D: .; CDR3: CASRTGTTRGEYEAFF; DNA: TGTGCCAGCAGAACCGGGACAACCCGGGGAGAATATGAAGCTTTCTTT
J: TRBJ1-5; V: TRBV19; size: once; D: TRBD1; CDR3: CASRRQGRDSNQPQHF; DNA: TGTGCCAGTCGCAGACAGGGAAGGGATAGCAATCAGCCCCAGCATTTT
J: TRBJ1-6; V: TRBV19; size: .; D: .; CDR3: CASGGVRGNSPLHF; DNA: TGTGCCAGCGGGGGGGTTCGGGGAAATTCACCCCTCCACTTT
J: TRBJ2-6; V: TRBV5-6; size: .; D: .; CDR3: CASSRTYSGANVLTF; DNA: TGTGCCAGCAGCCGGACTTACTCTGGGGCCAACGTCCTGACTTTC
J: TRBJ2-7; V: TRBV3-1/TRBV3-2; size: .; D: .; CDR3: CASSQIGGYEQYF; DNA: TGTGCCAGCAGCCAAATCGGGGGCTACGAGCAGTACTTC
J: TRBJ1-5; V: TRBV19; size: .; D: .; CDR3: CASSIGQSQPQHF; DNA: TGTGCCAGTAGTATAGGGCAGTCCCAGCCCCAGCATTTT
J: TRBJ1-1; V: TRBV19; size: .; D: .; CDR3: CASSGGTEAFF; DNA: TGTGCCAGTAGTGGCGGCACCGAAGCTTTCTTT
J: TRBJ2-3; V: TRBV3-1/TRBV3-2; size: .; D: .; CDR3: CASSQDITGNTDTQYF; DNA: TGTGCCAGCAGCCAAGATATTACAGGAAACACAGATACGCAGTATTTT
J: TRBJ2-7; V: TRBV28; size: once; D: TRBD1; CDR3: CASSAGGLGDEQYF; DNA: TGTGCCAGCAGTGCAGGGGGCTTGGGCGACGAGCAGTACTTC
J: TRBJ1-6; V: TRBV28; size: .; D: TRBD1; CDR3: CASSIGGGHSPLHF; DNA: TGTGCCAGCAGCATAGGGGGCGGCCATTCACCCCTCCACTTT
J: TRBJ1-5; V: TRBV6-2/TRBV6-3; size: .; D: TRBD1; CDR3: CASSRRQGRSNQPQHF; DNA: TGTGCCAGCAGTCGCCGACAGGGGCGAAGCAATCAGCCCCAGCATTTT
J: TRBJ2-7; V: TRBV28; size: .; D: .; CDR3: CASRGTGNFEYEQYF; DNA: TGTGCCAGCAGGGGTACAGGGAACTTTGAGTACGAGCAGTACTTC
J: TRBJ2-1; V: TRBV28; size: .; D: TRBD2; CDR3: CASRRAGEENNEQFF; DNA: TGTGCCAGCAGGCGAGCGGGAGAAGAGAACAATGAGCAGTTCTTC
J: TRBJ1-1; V: TRBV9; size: once; D: .; CDR3: CASSVAPVRDTEAFF; DNA: TGTGCCAGCAGCGTAGCTCCGGTAAGAGACACTGAAGCTTTCTTT
J: TRBJ2-1; V: TRBV13; size: .; D: TRBD2; CDR3: CASSLGTSGAYNEQFF; DNA: TGTGCCAGCAGCCTCGGGACTAGCGGGGCCTACAATGAGCAGTTCTTC
J: TRBJ2-5; V: TRBV12-3/TRBV12-4; size: .; D: .; CDR3: CASSLDGEETQYF; DNA: TGTGCCAGCAGTTTAGACGGGGAAGAGACCCAGTACTTC
J: TRBJ1-2; V: TRBV6-1; size: .; D: TRBD1; CDR3: CASSEVWTGAEGYTF; DNA: TGTGCCAGCAGTGAAGTTTGGACAGGGGCAGAGGGCTACACCTTC
J: TRBJ2-7; V: TRBV27; size: once; D: TRBD1; CDR3: CASRIQGMYSYEQYF; DNA: TGTGCCAGCAGGATACAGGGGATGTACTCCTACGAGCAGTACTTC
J: TRBJ1-6; V: TRBV11-2; size: .; D: TRBD1; CDR3: CASSLVSAGTGTTPLHF; DNA: TGTGCCAGCAGCTTAGTTAGCGCCGGGACAGGAACTACACCCCTCCACTTT
J: TRBJ2-1; V: TRBV5-1; size: .; D: .; CDR3: CASSLVSTAYNEQFF; DNA: TGCGCCAGCAGCTTGGTGTCTACCGCTTACAATGAGCAGTTCTTC
J: TRBJ2-4; V: TRBV6-1; size: .; D: .; CDR3: CASSEETGLTWDWYKNIQYF; DNA: TGTGCCAGCAGTGAAGAGACAGGGCTGACCTGGGACTGGTACAAAAACATTCAGTACTTC
J: TRBJ2-3; V: TRBV5-4; size: .; D: .; CDR3: CASRLAATSTDTQYF; DNA: TGTGCCAGCAGGTTAGCGGCTACTAGCACAGATACGCAGTATTTT
J: TRBJ2-1; V: TRBV7-2; size: .; D: TRBD2; CDR3: CASSSGRGTYNEQFF; DNA: TGTGCCAGCAGCAGCGGGAGGGGAACCTACAATGAGCAGTTCTTC
J: TRBJ1-5; V: TRBV5-4; size: few; D: TRBD1; CDR3: CASSLGQGRNQPQHF; DNA: TGTGCCAGCAGCTTAGGACAGGGGCGCAATCAGCCCCAGCATTTT
J: TRBJ2-1; V: TRBV10-2; size: .; D: TRBD1; CDR3: CASRPGQNNEQFF; DNA: TGCGCCAGCAGACCGGGACAGAACAATGAGCAGTTCTTC
J: TRBJ1-6; V: TRBV2; size: once; D: .; CDR3: CASSRNSPLHF; DNA: TGTGCCAGCAGCAGGAATTCACCCCTCCACTTT
J: TRBJ2-1; V: TRBV30; size: .; D: .; CDR3: CAWSGKRNEQFF; DNA: TGTGCCTGGAGCGGGAAACGCAATGAGCAGTTCTTC
J: TRBJ1-1; V: TRBV27; size: .; D: TRBD1; CDR3: CASSPAGQGNSEAFF; DNA: TGTGCCAGCAGTCCCGCGGGACAGGGGAACTCTGAAGCTTTCTTT
J: TRBJ2-3; V: TRBV3-1/TRBV3-2; size: .; D: .; CDR3: CASTPEASASTDTQYF; DNA: TGTGCCAGCACCCCCGAGGCTAGCGCTAGCACAGATACGCAGTATTTT
J: TRBJ1-5; V: TRBV2; size: few; D: .; CDR3: CASSATQGGSNQPQHF; DNA: TGTGCCAGCAGTGCGACACAGGGTGGGAGCAATCAGCCCCAGCATTTT
J: TRBJ2-7; V: TRBV14; size: .; D: .; CDR3: CASGPRDFGEQYF; DNA: TGTGCCAGCGGCCCACGAGACTTTGGCGAGCAGTACTTC
J: TRBJ2-7; V: TRBV3-1/TRBV3-2; size: .; D: TRBD1; CDR3: CASSPRGQFPYEQYF; DNA: TGTGCCAGCAGCCCCCGGGGACAGTTTCCCTACGAGCAGTACTTC
J: TRBJ1-1; V: TRBV27; size: few; D: .; CDR3: CASSPTGLKRSTEAFF; DNA: TGTGCCAGCAGCCCCACAGGCCTAAAGAGGAGCACTGAAGCTTTCTTT
J: TRBJ2-3; V: TRBV24-1; size: .; D: TRBD2; CDR3: CATSDGGRVPGDTQYF; DNA: TGTGCCACCAGTGATGGGGGGAGGGTTCCCGGCGATACGCAGTATTTT
J: TRBJ2-5; V: TRBV2; size: .; D: TRBD1; CDR3: CASSERTGGEETQYF; DNA: TGTGCCAGCAGCGAACGGACAGGGGGCGAAGAGACCCAGTACTTC
J: TRBJ1-1; V: TRBV6-5; size: .; D: .; CDR3: CASSLMRDTEAFF; DNA: TGTGCCAGCAGCCTGATGAGGGACACTGAAGCTTTCTTT
J: TRBJ1-1; V: TRBV5-1; size: .; D: TRBD1; CDR3: CASSLVDRGLGTEAFF; DNA: TGCGCCAGCAGCTTGGTAGACAGGGGTTTAGGAACTGAAGCTTTCTTT
J: TRBJ1-2; V: TRBV6-6; size: .; D: .; CDR3: CASSQGQFYGYTF; DNA: TGTGCCAGCAGCCAAGGACAGTTCTATGGCTACACCTTC